This T cell receptor beta chain came from a study of siplizumab effects on memory and regulatory T cells. Study results and limitations: Controls had approximately 26% Treg-derived mappable alloreactive CD4+ clones on average, versus around 62% with siplizumab. Tracing alloreactive clones into unstimulated subsets worked for only a minor fraction of them. Naive T cells looked more diverse than memory cells and looked like major alloresponse contributors.

With respect to this clone: Antigen: not known.

Measured with immunoSEQ multiplex PCR; TCRdb has only the in-frame clones, and not every one. The data show 110,000 or so clones, about 91% seen once. Germline lookup yields CDR1 SGHVS and CDR2 FNYEAQ. The CDR3 contains 16 residues. The V end lost 2 bases, the J end lost 3 bases, and 17 bases lay between the germline ends. Specimen: Tregs sorted from blood. The clonotype comes from a human donor in good health. This sequence joins TRBV7-6 and TRBJ2-7; TRBD1 or TRBD2 may be the D gene (5 bases each). CDR3 coding DNA: TGTGCCAGCAGCTTAACCGGGCAAACAGGAGGCTACGAGCAGTACTTC. Its translation is CASSLTGQTGGYEQYF.